This is a list of T cell receptor beta chains from one sample in a study of blood T cell repertoires in COVID-19. The method was immunoSEQ multiplex PCR; TCRdb's version includes in-frame clones alone and lacks a portion of them. The sample shows more than 150,000 clones, roughly 89% of them seen only once. The specimen sequenced was peripheral blood. Receptors were obtained from a man aged 40-50 years with acute or convalescent COVID-19. CDR3s include the opening cysteine and the closing phenylalanine or tryptophan. Each record gives: D gene, J gene, clone size, V gene, CDR3 protein, CDR3 DNA. D genes are given only for firm matches. Size values are once, few and many counts, or a class for expanded clones, and some rows have none.

NA,TRBJ2-5,NA,TRBV18,CASSPLPQGIAGETQYF,TGTGCCAGCTCACCACTCCCCCAGGGGATAGCGGGAGAGACCCAGTACTTC
NA,TRBJ1-2,NA,TRBV19,CASSIATGSGYGYTF,TGTGCCAGTAGTATAGCGACAGGATCAGGCTATGGCTACACCTTC
TRBD1,TRBJ1-6,few,TRBV9,CASSVGGTGARSPLHF,TGTGCCAGCAGCGTAGGAGGGACAGGGGCACGATCACCCCTCCACTTT
TRBD1,TRBJ1-6,few,TRBV6-5,CASTGQGALNSPLHF,TGTGCCAGCACGGGGCAGGGGGCGCTTAATTCACCCCTCCACTTT
NA,TRBJ1-6,NA,TRBV7-6,CASTERGGVNSPLHF,TGTGCCAGCACCGAGAGAGGGGGAGTGAATTCACCCCTCCACTTT
TRBD1,TRBJ1-2,NA,TRBV18,CASSPGQGKDGYTF,TGTGCCAGCTCACCGGGACAGGGAAAAGATGGCTACACCTTC
TRBD1,TRBJ1-2,few,TRBV5-6,CASSPTGNYGYTF,TGTGCCAGCAGCCCGACAGGGAACTATGGCTACACCTTC
TRBD2,TRBJ2-7,NA,TRBV30,CASIRGAYEQYF,TGTGCCAGTATCCGGGGGGCCTACGAGCAGTACTTC
NA,TRBJ1-1,NA,TRBV7-9,CASSLAFRGDEAFF,TGTGCCAGCAGCTTAGCATTCCGGGGGGATGAAGCTTTCTTT
TRBD1,TRBJ1-4,NA,TRBV7-9,CASATGGLDEKLFF,TGTGCCAGCGCTACAGGGGGCCTGGATGAAAAACTGTTTTTT
NA,TRBJ2-1,NA,TRBV19,CASSIQGSYNEQFF,TGTGCCAGTAGTATTCAGGGATCCTACAATGAGCAGTTCTTC
NA,TRBJ2-7,NA,TRBV30,CACKSRVSYEQYF,TGTGCCTGCAAGTCCAGGGTCTCCTACGAGCAGTACTTC
NA,TRBJ2-2,NA,TRBV5-4,CASSLGKAEELFF,TGTGCCAGCAGCTTGGGCAAGGCGGAGGAGCTGTTTTTT
NA,TRBJ1-1,NA,TRBV7-9,CASSLRGTAEAFF,TGTGCCAGCAGCTTAAGGGGAACGGCTGAAGCTTTCTTT
TRBD1,TRBJ1-5,NA,TRBV4-1,CASSPDRGSGQPQHF,TGCGCCAGCAGCCCCGACAGGGGGTCGGGGCAGCCCCAGCATTTT
NA,TRBJ1-1,NA,TRBV12-3/TRBV12-4,CASRRGGGTEAFF,TGTGCCAGCCGGCGGGGGGGCGGCACTGAAGCTTTCTTT
NA,TRBJ2-7,NA,TRBV15,CATSRGGYREIYEQYF,TGTGCCACCAGCAGAGGAGGATACAGGGAAATCTACGAGCAGTACTTC
TRBD1,TRBJ1-4,NA,TRBV7-2,CASSLAAGGNEKLFF,TGTGCCAGCAGCTTGGCGGCAGGGGGTAATGAAAAACTGTTTTTT
TRBD2,TRBJ2-3,NA,TRBV5-8,CASSLLPAGGGDTQYF,TGTGCCAGCAGCTTGTTACCAGCGGGGGGCGGGGATACGCAGTATTTT
NA,TRBJ2-7,NA,TRBV29-1,CSVPSRGQSHEQYF,TGCAGCGTTCCCTCGCGGGGGCAAAGCCACGAGCAGTACTTC
NA,TRBJ2-4,NA,TRBV3-1/TRBV3-2,CASSQDEGAAAKNIQYF,TGTGCCAGCAGCCAAGATGAAGGGGCGGCAGCCAAAAACATTCAGTACTTC
NA,TRBJ1-1,NA,TRBV6-4,CASKEDPGTEAFF,TGTGCCAGCAAAGAAGATCCAGGCACTGAAGCTTTCTTT
TRBD1,TRBJ1-1,NA,TRBV12-3/TRBV12-4,CASSLQGFEAFF,TGTGCCAGCAGCTTACAGGGGTTTGAAGCTTTCTTT
TRBD2,TRBJ2-1,once,TRBV2,CASSESGLAGGRQFF,TGTGCCAGCAGTGAATCGGGACTAGCGGGGGGGAGGCAGTTCTTC
TRBD2,TRBJ2-5,NA,TRBV24-1,CATSGTRETQYF,TGTGCCACCAGTGGGACTAGGGAGACCCAGTACTTC
TRBD2,TRBJ2-3,NA,TRBV10-1,CASSGTSGGSDTQYF,TGCGCCAGCAGTGGGACTAGCGGGGGGTCAGATACGCAGTATTTT
NA,TRBJ1-1,NA,TRBV6-2/TRBV6-3,CASSYSNTEAFF,TGTGCCAGCAGTTATTCTAACACTGAAGCTTTCTTT
TRBD1,TRBJ2-3,NA,TRBV7-3,CASSLLGQGALDTQYF,TGTGCCAGCAGCTTATTGGGACAGGGGGCCTTGGATACGCAGTATTTT
TRBD2,TRBJ2-7,NA,TRBV18,CASSPLTSGEQYF,TGTGCCAGCTCACCACTGACTAGCGGCGAGCAGTACTTC
TRBD1,TRBJ2-4,NA,TRBV7-2,CASSLEGGATKNIQYF,TGTGCCAGCAGCTTAGAAGGGGGCGCGACCAAAAACATTCAGTACTTC
NA,TRBJ2-7,NA,TRBV20-1,CSASSGRGGEQYF,TGCAGTGCTAGTTCGGGACGGGGAGGCGAGCAGTACTTC
NA,TRBJ1-6,NA,TRBV15,CATSRDLSGTPYNSPLHF,TGTGCCACCAGCAGAGACCTATCCGGGACACCTTATAATTCACCCCTCCACTTT
TRBD1,TRBJ1-2,NA,TRBV6-5,CASSSQTITGGYGYTF,TGTGCCAGCAGTTCACAAACAATCACAGGGGGCTATGGCTACACCTTC
NA,TRBJ1-3,NA,TRBV2,CASRPTDSGNTIYF,TGTGCCAGCAGACCGACAGACTCTGGAAACACCATATATTTT
TRBD1,TRBJ1-5,NA,TRBV7-2,CASSLVGGQGSNQPQHF,TGTGCCAGCAGCTTAGTGGGGGGACAGGGGAGCAATCAGCCCCAGCATTTT
NA,TRBJ1-1,NA,TRBV19,CASSILDWNTEAFF,TGTGCCAGTAGTATCTTGGACTGGAACACTGAAGCTTTCTTT
TRBD1,TRBJ1-2,few,TRBV7-2,CASSLRQGSFSNYGYTF,TGTGCCAGCAGCTTACGACAGGGGTCCTTCTCTAACTATGGCTACACCTTC
TRBD2,TRBJ2-7,NA,TRBV2,CASRPRTSGAAEQYF,TGTGCCAGCAGGCCCCGGACTAGCGGGGCGGCCGAGCAGTACTTC
NA,TRBJ1-1,NA,TRBV7-9,CASSTTRGGTEAFF,TGTGCCAGCAGCACCACACGGGGGGGCACTGAAGCTTTCTTT
NA,TRBJ1-2,NA,TRBV12-3/TRBV12-4,CASTHTSYGYTF,TGTGCCAGCACCCATACATCATATGGCTACACCTTC
NA,TRBJ1-2,NA,TRBV2,CASSETGPANYGYTF,TGTGCCAGCAGTGAGACAGGCCCAGCTAACTATGGCTACACCTTC
TRBD1,TRBJ2-5,few,TRBV28,CASSLGSNRDRARTQYF,TGTGCCAGCAGTTTGGGGAGTAATCGGGACAGGGCCAGGACCCAGTACTTC
TRBD2,TRBJ2-1,NA,TRBV6-5,CASSRTSGGPGEQFF,TGTGCCAGCAGTCGGACTAGCGGGGGGCCAGGAGAGCAGTTCTTC
NA,TRBJ2-3,once,TRBV5-4,CASSVGAGATDTQYF,TGTGCCAGCAGTGTAGGGGCAGGGGCCACAGATACGCAGTATTTT
TRBD1,TRBJ1-2,NA,TRBV7-2,CASSLGQGDYGYTF,TGTGCCAGCAGCTTAGGACAGGGTGACTATGGCTACACCTTC
TRBD2,TRBJ2-3,NA,TRBV5-6,CASSARLAGPSSTDTQYF,TGTGCCAGCAGCGCAAGACTAGCGGGGCCCTCTAGCACAGATACGCAGTATTTT
TRBD1,TRBJ1-1,NA,TRBV5-1,CASRTTGGTEAFF,TGCGCCAGCAGGACAACAGGGGGGACTGAAGCTTTCTTT
NA,TRBJ2-7,NA,TRBV5-1,CASSLGRVWDEQYF,TGCGCCAGCAGCTTGGGCAGGGTGTGGGACGAGCAGTACTTC